The 30 T cell receptor beta chains in this list originate from one sample, sequenced in a study of Graves' ophthalmopathy and Graves' hyperthyroidism. For repertoire sequencing, the TCR beta CDR3 regions were amplified from RNA transcripts. RT-PCR in the first round used HTBI primers; a second-round multiplex PCR followed. Each CDR3 protein gets one entry after TCRdb re-called the multiplex PCR reads with MiXCR. The top ten clones hold roughly 10% of a sample with roughly 500,000 distinct CDR3 sequences, 13% to 15% of them seen once. Sequenced: blood. The receptors here all came from a woman between 25 and 40 years old with Graves' ophthalmopathy.

V and J are TRBV6-1 and TRBJ2-5, with D maybe TRBD1 (6 bases). This CDR3 has 16 residues. Trimming stripped 5 bases from V and 1 base from J, with 17 bases between. Per germline, CDR1 MNHNS and CDR2 SASEGT. The DNA for the CDR3 is TGTGCCAGCAGTATCTATATTGGGGGCCCCCAAGAGACCCAGTACTTC. Amino acids: CASSIYIGGPQETQYF.

For this clonotype: Since a much larger clone is just one base distant, this may be a read error. The chain employs TRBV20-1 and TRBJ2-2; 7 bases align to TRBD2. The CDR3 is made up of 14 amino acids. Germline V gene sequence: CDR1 DFQATT, CDR2 SNEGSKA (reference sequence). CDR3 residues: CSADTRENTGELCF. The CDR3 nucleotides read TGCAGTGCTGACACGCGGGAGAACACCGGGGAGCTGTGTTTT.

At least ten counts were recorded for this clonotype. J is TRBJ2-5 and V is TRBV2; 7 bases are a match to TRBD2. CDR1 and CDR2 (germline): SNHLY, FYNNEI. CDR3 size: 15 residues. Germline trimming cut 5 bases from V and 1 base from J; bases unmatched to any gene: 7. CDR3 nucleotide sequence: TGTGCCAGCAGTCCCGGGTGGGAGGGCCAAGAGACCCAGTACTTC. Encoded protein: CASSPGWEGQETQYF.

Ten or more counts support this clonotype. The CDR3 reads CSAPPRPTGWDEQYF. The CDR3 nucleotides read TGCAGTGCTCCTCCTCGCCCGACAGGGTGGGACGAGCAGTACTTC. The chain has TRBV20-1 and TRBJ2-7; 7 bases agree with TRBD1. Losses at the gene ends were 5 bases for V and 5 bases for J; bases not matched to a gene: 15. Germline V gene sequence: CDR1 DFQATT, CDR2 SNEGSKA (reference sequence). The CDR3 is 15 residues long.

This clonotype was recorded many times. The chain is built from TRBV19 and TRBJ2-7, with 12 bases matching TRBD2. V dropped 7 bases and J dropped 2; count of bases not matched to a gene: 6. Germline CDR1 LNHDA, CDR2 SQIVND (reference sequence). The length of the CDR3 is 15 residues. The CDR3 coding sequence is TGTGCCAGTAAGAAGACTAGCGGGAGTACCTACGAGCAGTACTTC. This codes for CASKKTSGSTYEQYF.

The chain links TRBV6-1 to TRBJ2-7; D gene unclear. The CDR3 has 11 residues. Germline CDR1 MNHNS, CDR2 SASEGT. V gave up 7 bases and J gave up 3 bases, with 7 bases separating them. CDR3 in amino acids: CASTKVYEQYF. In DNA form, the CDR3 reads TGTGCCAGCACTAAGGTCTACGAGCAGTACTTC.

At least ten counts were recorded for this clonotype. V is TRBV30 and J is TRBJ2-7; D remains ambiguous. The CDR3 runs to 13 residues. Germline loops: CDR1 GTSNPN, CDR2 SVGIG (reference sequence). The V and J ends lost 0 bases and 6 bases respectively, with 12 bases between them. The CDR3 reads CAWSVIYKGEQYF. CDR3 coding DNA: TGTGCCTGGAGTGTAATTTACAAGGGCGAGCAGTACTTC.

This clonotype was counted many times. The chain recombines TRBV20-1 with TRBJ1-2, with D perhaps TRBD1 (5 bases). The germline gives CDR1 DFQATT, CDR2 SNEGSKA (reference sequence). V gave up 1 base and J gave up 7 bases, with 19 bases separating them. The CDR3 has 15 residues. The chain's CDR3 is CSARVGEAVLPGYTF. CDR3 nucleotides: TGCAGTGCTAGAGTAGGGGAGGCGGTTTTACCTGGCTACACCTTC.

Only one count was recorded for this clonotype. A much more abundant neighbour one base away suggests this may be a read error. This sequence joins TRBV6-5 and TRBJ1-2; perhaps TRBD1 as D (5 bases). Germline V gene data show CDR1 as MNHEY and CDR2 as SVGAGI. CDR3 length: 16 residues. The DNA for the CDR3 is TGTGCCAGCAGTTCCCCGCCCGGGGCGGCCGCGTATGGCTTCACCTTC. Protein sequence: CASSSPPGAAAYGFTF.

The chain is built from TRBV7-3 and TRBJ1-2, with a tentative D call TRBD1 (5 bases). Between the trimmed V and J ends, which lost 6 bases and 5 bases, there was a span of 22 bases. The length of the CDR3 is 16 residues. Germline V gives CDR1 SGHTA, CDR2 FQGTGA. CDR3 nucleotide sequence: TGTGCCAGCAGACCCCTCTACCCCAGGGTAGGTTATGGCTACACCTTC. Translating it yields CASRPLYPRVGYGYTF.

Ten or more counts support this clonotype. The V gene is TRBV30, the J gene TRBJ2-7; unclear D gene. Germline values: CDR1 GTSNPN, CDR2 SVGIG (reference sequence). Trimming removed 4 bases from V and 3 bases from J, with 13 bases in between. The CDR3 consists of 13 residues. The DNA for the CDR3 is TGTGCCTGGAAAGGCGAACCCTTCTACGAGCAGTACTTC. Residues: CAWKGEPFYEQYF.

This clonotype was counted at least ten times. The CDR3 region is CASSGYRDNSPLHF. In DNA form, the CDR3 reads TGTGCCAGCAGTGGTTATAGGGATAATTCACCCCTCCACTTT. The rearrangement joins TRBV6-1 to TRBJ1-6; D is undetermined. V shed 4 bases and J shed 5 bases, with 9 bases lying between them. Germline CDR1 is MNHNS and CDR2 is SASEGT. The CDR3 covers 14 residues.

The chain employs TRBV11-2 and TRBJ1-3; D not certain. The germline V and J ends were trimmed by 1 base and 1 base, with 8 bases remaining between them. The CDR3 has 15 amino acids. CDR1 and CDR2 from the germline V gene are SGHAT and FQNNGV. The CDR3 DNA sequence: TGTGCCAGCAGCTTAGGACTAGGGTCTGGAAACACCATATATTTT. It encodes CASSLGLGSGNTIYF.

A remark on this clonotype: A much bigger clone sits one base away, suggesting this may be a read error. Since no conserved phenylalanine or tryptophan closes the CDR3, a read error is the likely cause. This rearrangement joins TRBV4-2 to TRBJ2-5; D is possibly TRBD1 (5 bases). In germline, CDR1 is LGHNA, CDR2 YNFKEQ. This CDR3 spans 13 amino acids. Trimming left V 4 bases short and J 0 bases short, with 6 bases between. The CDR3 sequence: CASSRTYQETQYI. The CDR3 DNA is TGTGCCAGCAGCCGGACATACCAAGAGACCCAGTACATC.

The sample holds many counts of this clonotype. This chain joins TRBV6-1 and TRBJ2-7; 8 nucleotides match TRBD1. Germline trimming cut 7 bases from V and 1 base from J; bases unmatched to any gene: 6. The CDR3 consists of 14 residues. Germline loops: CDR1 MNHNS, CDR2 SASEGT. As DNA, the CDR3 is TGTGCCAGCAAGCAGGGGGCGAGTTCCTACGAGCAGTACTTC. Translated: CASKQGASSYEQYF.

This clonotype was recorded a few times. This rearrangement joins TRBV30 to TRBJ1-1; weak D call: TRBD1 (6 bases). The germline V and J ends were trimmed by 2 bases and 4 bases, with 14 bases remaining between them. The CDR3 covers 14 residues. CDR1 is GTSNPN, CDR2 SVGIG, per germline (reference sequence). The CDR3 sequence: CAWSKGGAGTEAFF. CDR3 bases: TGTGCCTGGAGTAAGGGGGGAGCCGGCACTGAAGCTTTCTTT.

The table lists this clonotype with many counts. The chain links TRBV11-1 to TRBJ2-7, with TRBD2 matching 12 bases. Germline values: CDR1 SGHAT, CDR2 FQDESV (reference sequence). V shed 3 bases and J 9 bases; nucleotides not matched to a gene: 15. The CDR3 totals 17 residues. The CDR3 spells CASSFGTSGPENLGQYF. Here the CDR3 DNA reads TGTGCCAGCAGCTTTGGGACTAGCGGGCCCGAGAACCTCGGGCAGTACTTC. The variable domain in full, with the rest retrieved from reference TRBV11-1 and TRBJ2-7, is EAEVAQSPRYKITEKSQAVAFWCDPISGHATLYWYRQILGQGPELLVQFQDESVVDDSQLPKDRFSAERLKGVDSTLKIQPAELGDSAMYLCASSFGTSGPENLGQYFGPGTRLTVT.

This clonotype was counted at least ten times. V is TRBV2 and J is TRBJ2-7, with D perhaps assigned TRBD1 or TRBD2 (5 bases each). The CDR3 is made up of 14 amino acids. Germline values: CDR1 SNHLY, CDR2 FYNNEI. V lost 3 bases, J lost 2 bases, and 11 bases lay in between. CDR3 protein: CASSEGRGPYEQYF. The CDR3, as DNA: TGTGCCAGCAGTGAGGGACGGGGACCCTACGAGCAGTACTTC.

This clonotype was seen at least ten times. The chain links TRBV19 to TRBJ1-1; 7 bases agree with TRBD1. The CDR3 length is 13 residues. In germline, CDR1 is LNHDA, CDR2 SQIVND (reference sequence). The V and J ends lost 6 bases and 5 bases, in that order; junction bases with no gene match: 6. CDR3: CASSRDSQTEAFF. CDR3 DNA: TGTGCCAGTAGCCGGGACAGCCAAACTGAAGCTTTCTTT.

Many counts were recorded for this clonotype. The V call is TRBV27, the J call TRBJ1-5; D ambiguous. V lost 3 bases, J lost 7 bases, and 10 bases lay in between. Germline V CDR1 and CDR2: MNHEY, SMNVEV (reference sequence). The CDR3 has 13 residues. CDR3 residues: CASSFGSKQPQHF. The CDR3 nucleotides read TGTGCCAGCAGTTTCGGGTCTAAGCAGCCCCAGCATTTT.

This clonotype was counted ten times or more. This chain links TRBV6-5 with TRBJ2-7; 7 nucleotides align to TRBD1. Germline CDR1 MNHEY, CDR2 SVGAGI. This CDR3 is built from 15 residues. The trim removed 2 bases at V and 6 bases at J, leaving 10 bases unmatched. DNA for the CDR3: TGTGCCAGCAGTTACACCGGAGACAGGGTCGGCGAGCAGTACTTC. The encoded protein is CASSYTGDRVGEQYF.

This clonotype has ten or more counts. The rearrangement uses TRBV6-4 and TRBJ1-2; no clear D gene. Germline CDR1 reads MRHNA; CDR2 reads SNTAGT. V lost 6 bases to trimming and J lost 6 bases, with 26 bases between them. The CDR3 contains 17 residues. In DNA, the CDR3 is TGTGCCAGCAGCGCCAATAGGCGGAGAGGTCGGCCAAATGGCTACACCTTC. Its translation: CASSANRRRGRPNGYTF.

This chain links TRBV11-2 with TRBJ2-7; TRBD2 matches 11 bases. CDR1 and CDR2 (germline): SGHAT, FQNNGV. This CDR3 contains 15 residues. V lost 5 bases and J lost 6; bases outside the gene matches: 9. The CDR3 spells CASSNLWTSGSEQYF. CDR3 bases: TGTGCCAGCAGCAATTTATGGACTAGCGGGTCCGAGCAGTACTTC.

This clonotype has a count of ten or more. The chain employs TRBV28 and TRBJ1-1; 8 positions agree with TRBD1. Germline CDR1 and CDR2: MDHEN and SYDVKM. This CDR3 region has 15 residues. V lost 6 bases, J lost 3 bases, and 9 bases stayed unmatched. The CDR3 is CASRPPGQAYTEAFF. DNA for the CDR3: TGTGCCAGCAGACCCCCGGGACAGGCCTACACTGAAGCTTTCTTT.

For this clonotype: A much larger clonotype is one base distant, so this may be a read error. The chain carries TRBV20-1 and TRBJ1-1, with a weak D call TRBD1 (5 bases). The CDR3 runs to 13 residues. Germline V gene lookup returns CDR1 DFQATT and CDR2 SNEGSKA (reference sequence). V dropped 1 base and J dropped 4 bases, with 10 bases sitting between them. In DNA, the CDR3 is TGCAGTGCTAGAGGGGGGTTGGCCACTGAAGCTTTCTTT. This encodes CSARGGLATEAFF.

This clonotype was counted at least ten times. The chain is built from TRBV5-1 and TRBJ2-7, with D perhaps matching TRBD1 (6 bases). V lost 0 bases, J lost 3 bases, and 13 bases lay in between. The CDR3 is 15 amino acids. Germline lookup yields CDR1 SGHRS and CDR2 YFSETQ. The CDR3 here is CASSLEAGAIYEQYF. CDR3 nucleotides: TGCGCCAGCAGCTTGGAGGCAGGGGCAATCTACGAGCAGTACTTC.

This clonotype occurred many times. The chain joins TRBV7-9 to TRBJ1-2; D remains unclear. The V gene lost 10 bases and the J gene lost 4 bases, with 19 bases spanning the gap. The CDR3 loop spans 14 amino acids. Germline V gene data show CDR1 as SEHNR and CDR2 as FQNEAQ (reference sequence). CDR3 region: CATLSEGPSYGYTF. The DNA for the CDR3 is TGTGCCACCCTATCTGAGGGTCCCTCCTATGGCTACACCTTC.

This clonotype was detected ten times or more. V gene TRBV2 combines with J gene TRBJ1-2; a weak D match, TRBD1 (6 bases). Germline CDR1 and CDR2: SNHLY and FYNNEI. The CDR3 has 12 amino acids. V dropped 5 bases and J dropped 7 bases, with 11 bases sitting between them. As DNA, the CDR3 is TGTGCCAGCAGTCAACAGGGTTCTGGCTACACCTTC. As protein: CASSQQGSGYTF.

V is TRBV6-1 and J is TRBJ1-2; TRBD1 is a possible D gene (5 bases). CDR3 length: 11 amino acids. The V gene's germline CDR1 is MNHNS and CDR2 SASEGT. Trimming took off 6 bases at V and 10 bases at J, with 12 bases between the two ends. The DNA for the CDR3 is TGTGCCAGCAGACTTCAGGGAGACTACACCTTC. Translated: CASRLQGDYTF.

In its sample, this clonotype was seen many times. The chain recombines TRBV7-2 with TRBJ2-7, with 9 bases identical to TRBD1. This CDR3 has 15 residues. The germline gives CDR1 SGHTA, CDR2 FQGNSA. V lost 5 bases, J lost 2 bases, and 7 bases stayed unmatched. The CDR3 nucleotides are TGTGCCAGCAGCGCGAGGACAGGGGATGCCTACGAGCAGTACTTC. Translating gives CASSARTGDAYEQYF.